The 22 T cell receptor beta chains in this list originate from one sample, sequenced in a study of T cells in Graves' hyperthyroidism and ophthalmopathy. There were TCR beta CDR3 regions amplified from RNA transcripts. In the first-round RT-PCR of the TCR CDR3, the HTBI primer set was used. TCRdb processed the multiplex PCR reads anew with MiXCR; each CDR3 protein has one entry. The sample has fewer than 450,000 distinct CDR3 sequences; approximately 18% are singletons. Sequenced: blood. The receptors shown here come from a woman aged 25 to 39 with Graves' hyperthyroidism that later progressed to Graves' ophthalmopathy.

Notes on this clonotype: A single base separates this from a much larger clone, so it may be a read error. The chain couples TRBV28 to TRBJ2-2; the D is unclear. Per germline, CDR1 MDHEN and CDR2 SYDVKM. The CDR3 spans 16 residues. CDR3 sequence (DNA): TGTGCCAGCGGTTTGGGCCGGGCGAGGAACACCGGGGAGCTGTTTTTT. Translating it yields CASGLGRARNTGELFF.

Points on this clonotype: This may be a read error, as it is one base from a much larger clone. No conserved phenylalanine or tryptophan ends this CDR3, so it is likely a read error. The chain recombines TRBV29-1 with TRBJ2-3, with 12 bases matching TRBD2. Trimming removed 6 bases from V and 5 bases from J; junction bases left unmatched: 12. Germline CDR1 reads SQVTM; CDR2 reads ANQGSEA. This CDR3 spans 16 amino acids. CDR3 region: CSVAGTSGPKGDTQYS. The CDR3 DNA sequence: TGCAGCGTCGCCGGGACTAGCGGGCCTAAGGGAGATACGCAGTATTCT.

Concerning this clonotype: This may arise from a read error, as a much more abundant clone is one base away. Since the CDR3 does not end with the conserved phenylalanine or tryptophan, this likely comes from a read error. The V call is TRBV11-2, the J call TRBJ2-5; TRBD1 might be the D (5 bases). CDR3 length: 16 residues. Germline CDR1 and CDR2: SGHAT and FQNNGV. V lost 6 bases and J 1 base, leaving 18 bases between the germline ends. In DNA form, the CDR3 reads TGTGCCAGCAGTCCTGGAACAGGATTCGGCCAAGAGACCCAGTACGTC. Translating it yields CASSPGTGFGQETQYV.

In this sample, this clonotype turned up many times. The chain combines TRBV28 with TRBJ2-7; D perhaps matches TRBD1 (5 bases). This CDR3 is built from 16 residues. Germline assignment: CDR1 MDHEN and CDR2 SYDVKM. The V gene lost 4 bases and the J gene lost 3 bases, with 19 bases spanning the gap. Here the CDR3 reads CASSSPRGFRSYEQYF. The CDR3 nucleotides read TGTGCCAGCAGTTCTCCTAGGGGATTTCGAAGCTACGAGCAGTACTTC.

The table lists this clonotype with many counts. In DNA form, the CDR3 reads TGTGCCAGTAGTCTCTGGACAGGGCAGGAGACCCAGTACTTC. This translates into CASSLWTGQETQYF. The rearrangement uses TRBV19 and TRBJ2-5, with 8 nucleotides matching TRBD1. V shed 5 bases, J shed 5 bases, and the junction held 7 bases outside the gene matches. The CDR3 has 14 residues. The germline V gene has CDR1 LNHDA and CDR2 SQIVND (reference sequence).

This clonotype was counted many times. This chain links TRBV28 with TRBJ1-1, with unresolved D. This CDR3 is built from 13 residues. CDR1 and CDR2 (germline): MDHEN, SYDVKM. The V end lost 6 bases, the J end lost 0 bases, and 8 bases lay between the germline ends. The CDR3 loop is CASRTPVNTEAFF. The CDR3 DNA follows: TGTGCCAGCAGAACCCCAGTGAACACTGAAGCTTTCTTT.

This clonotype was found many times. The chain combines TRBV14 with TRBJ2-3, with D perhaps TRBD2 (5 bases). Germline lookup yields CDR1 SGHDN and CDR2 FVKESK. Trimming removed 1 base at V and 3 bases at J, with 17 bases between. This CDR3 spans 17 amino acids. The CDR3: CASSQGRSGGRTDTQYF. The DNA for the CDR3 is TGTGCCAGCAGCCAAGGTCGGAGCGGAGGCAGGACAGATACGCAGTATTTT.

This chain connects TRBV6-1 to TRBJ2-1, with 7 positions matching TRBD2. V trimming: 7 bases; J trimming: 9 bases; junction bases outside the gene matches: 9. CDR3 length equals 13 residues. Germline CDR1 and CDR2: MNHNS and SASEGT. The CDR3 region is CASILTGGPEQFF. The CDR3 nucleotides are TGTGCCAGCATCTTGACGGGAGGCCCTGAGCAGTTCTTC.

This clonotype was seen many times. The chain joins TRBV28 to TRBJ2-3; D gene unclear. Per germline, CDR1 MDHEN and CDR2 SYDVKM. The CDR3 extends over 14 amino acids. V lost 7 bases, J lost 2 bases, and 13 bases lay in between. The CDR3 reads CASTSRGITDTQYF. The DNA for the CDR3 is TGTGCCAGCACCTCAAGAGGTATCACAGATACGCAGTATTTT.

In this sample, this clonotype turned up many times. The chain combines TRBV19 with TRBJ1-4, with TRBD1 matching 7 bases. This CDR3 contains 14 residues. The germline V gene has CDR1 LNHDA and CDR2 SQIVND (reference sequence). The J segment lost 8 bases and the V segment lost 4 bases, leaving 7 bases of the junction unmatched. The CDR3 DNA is TGTGCCAGTAGTACCTGGACAGGAGGAGAAAAACTGTTTTTT. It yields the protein CASSTWTGGEKLFF.

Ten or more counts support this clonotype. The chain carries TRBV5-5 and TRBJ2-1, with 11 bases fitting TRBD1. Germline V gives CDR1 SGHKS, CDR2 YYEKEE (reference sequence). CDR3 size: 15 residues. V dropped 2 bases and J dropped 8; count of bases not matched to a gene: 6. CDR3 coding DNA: TGTGCCAGCAGCTTCTGGGACAGGGGGTTTGATGAGCAGTTCTTC. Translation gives CASSFWDRGFDEQFF. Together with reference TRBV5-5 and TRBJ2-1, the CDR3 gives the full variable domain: DAGVTQSPTHLIKTRGQQVTLRCSPISGHKSVSWYQQVLGQGPQFIFQYYEKEERGRGNFPDRFSARQFPNYSSELNVNALLLGDSALYLCASSFWDRGFDEQFFGPGTRLTVL.

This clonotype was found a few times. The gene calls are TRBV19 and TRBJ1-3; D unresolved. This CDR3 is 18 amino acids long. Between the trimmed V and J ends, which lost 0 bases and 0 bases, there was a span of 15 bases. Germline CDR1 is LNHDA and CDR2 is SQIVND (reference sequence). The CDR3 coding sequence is TGTGCCAGTAGTATAGATCGAGACTGCTGCCACTCTGGAAACACCATATATTTT. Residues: CASSIDRDCCHSGNTIYF.

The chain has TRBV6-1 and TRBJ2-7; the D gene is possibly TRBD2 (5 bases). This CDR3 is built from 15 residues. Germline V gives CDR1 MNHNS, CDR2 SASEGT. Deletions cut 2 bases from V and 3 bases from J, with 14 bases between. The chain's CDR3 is CASSEYRGSSYEQYF. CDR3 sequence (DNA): TGTGCCAGCAGTGAATATCGGGGATCAAGCTACGAGCAGTACTTC.

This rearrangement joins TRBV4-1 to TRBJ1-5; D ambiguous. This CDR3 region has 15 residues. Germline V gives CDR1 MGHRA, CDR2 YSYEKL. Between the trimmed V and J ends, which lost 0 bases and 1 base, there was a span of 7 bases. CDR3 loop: CASSQDLDSNQPQHF. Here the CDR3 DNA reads TGCGCCAGCAGCCAAGATTTGGACAGCAATCAGCCCCAGCATTTT.

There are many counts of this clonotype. The CDR3 nucleotides read TGTGCCTGGAGTGTGAACCTCAATCAGCCCCAGCATTTT. This gives the protein CAWSVNLNQPQHF. V gene TRBV30 combines with J gene TRBJ1-5, with no clear D. Germline-derived CDR1 and CDR2 are GTSNPN and SVGIG (reference sequence). The length of the CDR3 is 13 residues. V was pared by 0 bases and J by 3 bases, with 6 bases between.

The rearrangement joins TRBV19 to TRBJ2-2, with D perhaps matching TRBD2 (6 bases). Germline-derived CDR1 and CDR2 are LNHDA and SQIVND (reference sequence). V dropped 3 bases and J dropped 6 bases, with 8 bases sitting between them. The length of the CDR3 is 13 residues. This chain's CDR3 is CASSMGGPGELFF. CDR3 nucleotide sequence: TGTGCCAGTAGTATGGGGGGTCCCGGGGAGCTGTTTTTT.

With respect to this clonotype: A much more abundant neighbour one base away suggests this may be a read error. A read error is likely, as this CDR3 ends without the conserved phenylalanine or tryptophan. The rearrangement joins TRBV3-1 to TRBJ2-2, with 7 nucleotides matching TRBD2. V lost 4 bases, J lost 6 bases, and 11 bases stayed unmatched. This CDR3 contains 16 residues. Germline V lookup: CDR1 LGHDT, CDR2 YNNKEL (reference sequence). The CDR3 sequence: CASSPNSRGLSGELFL. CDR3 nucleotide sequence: TGTGCCAGCAGCCCCAACTCGCGGGGGTTGTCCGGGGAGCTGTTTCTT.

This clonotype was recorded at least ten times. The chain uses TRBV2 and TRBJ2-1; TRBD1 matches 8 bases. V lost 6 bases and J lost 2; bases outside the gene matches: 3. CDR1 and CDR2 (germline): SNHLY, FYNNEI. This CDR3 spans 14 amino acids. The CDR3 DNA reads TGTGCCAGCAGCCTACAGGGGGCCTACAATGAGCAGTTCTTC. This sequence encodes CASSLQGAYNEQFF.

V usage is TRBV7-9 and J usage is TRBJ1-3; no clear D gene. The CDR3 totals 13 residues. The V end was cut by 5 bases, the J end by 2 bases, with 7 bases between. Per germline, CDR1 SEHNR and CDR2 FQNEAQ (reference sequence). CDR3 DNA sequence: TGTGCCAGCAGCCGAGGTGCTGGAAACACCATATATTTT. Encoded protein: CASSRGAGNTIYF.

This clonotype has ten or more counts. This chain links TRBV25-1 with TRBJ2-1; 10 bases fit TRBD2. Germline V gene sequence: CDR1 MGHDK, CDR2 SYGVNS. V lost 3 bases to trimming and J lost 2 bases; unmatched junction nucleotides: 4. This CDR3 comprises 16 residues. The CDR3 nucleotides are TGTGCCAGCAGTGAGAATAGCGGGGGGACCTACAATGAGCAGTTCTTC. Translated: CASSENSGGTYNEQFF.

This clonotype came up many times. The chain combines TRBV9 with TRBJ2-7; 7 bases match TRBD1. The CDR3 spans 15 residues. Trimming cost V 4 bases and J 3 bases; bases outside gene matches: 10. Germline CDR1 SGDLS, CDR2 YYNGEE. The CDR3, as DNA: TGTGCCAGCAGCCCAGGGGGACAGCCTATCTACGAGCAGTACTTC. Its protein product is CASSPGGQPIYEQYF.

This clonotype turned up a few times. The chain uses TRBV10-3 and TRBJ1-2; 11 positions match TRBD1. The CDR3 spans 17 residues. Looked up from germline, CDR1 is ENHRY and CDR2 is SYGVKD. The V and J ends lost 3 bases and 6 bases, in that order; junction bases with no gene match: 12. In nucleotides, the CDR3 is TGTGCCATCAGTGACCCTCTTATGGGACAGGGGGTCGATGGCTACACCTTC. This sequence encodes CAISDPLMGQGVDGYTF.